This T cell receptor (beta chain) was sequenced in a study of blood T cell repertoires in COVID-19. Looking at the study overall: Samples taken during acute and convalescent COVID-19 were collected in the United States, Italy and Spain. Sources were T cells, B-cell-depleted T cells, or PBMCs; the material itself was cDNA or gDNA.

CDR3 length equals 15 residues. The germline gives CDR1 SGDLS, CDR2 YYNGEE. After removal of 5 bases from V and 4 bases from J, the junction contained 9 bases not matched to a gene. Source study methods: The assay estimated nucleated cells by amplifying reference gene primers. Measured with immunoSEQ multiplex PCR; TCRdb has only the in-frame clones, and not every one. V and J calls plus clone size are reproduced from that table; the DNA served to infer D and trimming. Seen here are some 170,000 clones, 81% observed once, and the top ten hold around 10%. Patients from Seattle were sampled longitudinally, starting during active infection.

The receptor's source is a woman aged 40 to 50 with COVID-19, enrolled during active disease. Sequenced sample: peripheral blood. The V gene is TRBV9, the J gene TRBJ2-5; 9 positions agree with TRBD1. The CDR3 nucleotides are TGTGCCAGCAGTATAGACAGGGGGGGATCAGAGACCCAGTACTTC. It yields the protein CASSIDRGGSETQYF. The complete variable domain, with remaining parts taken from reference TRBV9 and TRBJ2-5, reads DSGVTQTPKHLITATGQRVTLRCSPRSGDLSVYWYQQSLDQGLQFLIQYYNGEERAKGNILERFSAQQFPDLHSELNLSSLELGDSALYFCASSIDRGGSETQYFGPGTRLLVL.